Listed below are T cell receptor beta chains from one sample, sequenced in a study of cytomegalovirus exposure and HLA in healthy donors. Sequenced by immunoSEQ multiplex PCR; TCRdb stores in-frame clones only, minus some. The top ten hold roughly 2.5% of the sample, which has approximately 140,000 clones, 70% to 85% seen once. The sample was PBMCs. The receptor source for this set is a man aged 50 or older in good health and CMV-seronegative. Each CDR3 is given with its conserved first and last residue. A D gene is named only where the DNA matches it firmly. Not every row has a clone size; where given, it reads once, few, many or a size class.

clone_size	v_call	d_call	j_call	cdr3_aa	cdr3_nt
-	TRBV4-3	TRBD1	TRBJ1-6	CASSQGRGQGNSPLHF	TGCGCCAGCAGCCAAGGTCGGGGACAGGGGAATTCACCCCTCCACTTT
-	TRBV5-1	-	TRBJ2-7	CASSLEQAPYEQYF	TGCGCCAGCAGCTTGGAACAGGCTCCCTACGAGCAGTACTTC
-	TRBV30	TRBD2	TRBJ2-7	CAWSVGGTSYEQYF	TGTGCCTGGAGTGTGGGGGGGACCTCCTACGAGCAGTACTTC
-	TRBV19	TRBD1	TRBJ1-2	CASSIRQGAGGYTF	TGTGCCAGTAGTATTAGACAGGGGGCTGGTGGCTACACCTTC
-	TRBV19	-	TRBJ1-2	CASSIDRGPYGYTF	TGTGCCAGTAGTATAGACAGGGGACCCTATGGCTACACCTTC
-	TRBV7-3	TRBD1	TRBJ1-1	CASSRTGDTEAFF	TGTGCCAGCAGTCGTACAGGGGACACTGAAGCTTTCTTT
-	TRBV4-2	TRBD1	TRBJ2-4	CASSQGTGGNIQYF	TGTGCCAGCAGCCAGGGGACAGGGGGAAACATTCAGTACTTC
-	TRBV7-6	-	TRBJ1-2	CASSLGGGSYGYTF	TGTGCCAGCAGCTTAGGGGGGGGCAGCTATGGCTACACCTTC
-	TRBV25-1	-	TRBJ2-3	CASSDGGTTDTQYF	TGTGCCAGCAGTGATGGGGGGACCACAGATACGCAGTATTTT
-	TRBV30	-	TRBJ1-6	CAWTGSYSPLHF	TGTGCCTGGACAGGGTCCTATTCACCCCTCCACTTT
-	TRBV5-1	-	TRBJ2-7	CASSLPSSEIYEQYF	TGCGCCAGCAGCTTGCCTAGTTCCGAGATTTACGAGCAGTACTTC
-	TRBV5-1	TRBD2	TRBJ2-1	CASSLEGRGDAEQFF	TGCGCCAGCAGCTTGGAGGGCCGGGGGGATGCTGAGCAGTTCTTC
-	TRBV11-3	TRBD2	TRBJ2-7	CASSLDPSTPSGGTYEQYF	TGTGCCAGCAGCTTAGATCCTTCTACCCCTAGCGGGGGGACCTACGAGCAGTACTTC
-	TRBV7-2	-	TRBJ1-6	CASSLYHLSSYNSPLHF	TGTGCCAGCAGCTTATACCATCTGAGCTCCTATAATTCACCCCTCCACTTT
-	TRBV27	-	TRBJ1-4	CASSSRDPANEKLFF	TGTGCCAGCAGTTCCAGGGATCCGGCTAATGAAAAACTGTTTTTT
-	TRBV5-1	TRBD1	TRBJ1-1	CASSIGQGPAFF	TGCGCCAGCAGCATAGGACAGGGGCCAGCTTTCTTT
few	TRBV19	-	TRBJ2-1	CASSYGSSYNEQFF	TGTGCCAGTAGTTACGGGAGCTCCTACAATGAGCAGTTCTTC
-	TRBV5-1	TRBD1	TRBJ1-2	CASSFLTGWDSNYGYTF	TGCGCCAGCAGCTTCTTGACAGGGTGGGACTCTAACTATGGCTACACCTTC
-	TRBV5-1	-	TRBJ2-3	CATAVAAETDTQYF	TGCGCCACCGCCGTAGCGGCGGAGACAGATACGCAGTATTTT
-	TRBV7-8	TRBD2	TRBJ2-2	CASSSWAGAGELFF	TGTGCCAGCAGCTCCTGGGCGGGGGCCGGGGAGCTGTTTTTT
-	TRBV7-2	TRBD1	TRBJ1-5	CASSKTGGSPGNQPQHF	TGTGCCAGCAGCAAAACAGGGGGGTCCCCCGGCAATCAGCCCCAGCATTTT
-	TRBV9	-	TRBJ2-2	CASSPRGGTSTGELFF	TGTGCCAGCAGCCCCCGGGGAGGAACGTCCACCGGGGAGCTGTTTTTT
-	TRBV15	-	TRBJ1-5	CATSRQGGKNQPQHF	TGTGCCACCAGCAGACAGGGCGGGAAAAATCAGCCCCAGCATTTT
once	TRBV9	TRBD2	TRBJ2-1	CASSISGVSYNEQFF	TGTGCCAGCAGCATCAGCGGGGTATCCTACAATGAGCAGTTCTTC
-	TRBV10-3	TRBD2	TRBJ2-7	CATRGRVSGGTYEQYF	TGTGCCACCAGAGGGAGGGTAAGCGGGGGGACCTACGAGCAGTACTTC
-	TRBV5-8	TRBD1	TRBJ1-6	CASSGTGGRNSPLHF	TGTGCCAGCAGCGGCACAGGGGGCAGGAATTCACCCCTCCACTTT
few	TRBV6-6	-	TRBJ2-4	CASSRRDSKNIQYF	TGTGCCAGCAGCCGCAGGGATTCCAAAAACATTCAGTACTTC
-	TRBV5-1	-	TRBJ2-7	CASSLEGYGREQYF	TGCGCCAGCAGCTTGGAGGGGTATGGGCGCGAGCAGTACTTC
-	TRBV2	TRBD2	TRBJ2-3	CASSRGVDTQYF	TGTGCCAGCTCTCGGGGGGTAGATACGCAGTATTTT
-	TRBV7-9	TRBD1	TRBJ1-2	CASSLTGVNYGYTF	TGTGCCAGCAGTCTCACAGGGGTCAACTATGGCTACACCTTC
-	TRBV7-3	TRBD2	TRBJ2-1	CASSPGSASGNNEQFF	TGTGCCAGCAGCCCCGGCTCGGCTAGCGGAAACAATGAGCAGTTCTTC
-	TRBV7-2	TRBD2	TRBJ2-3	CASSPAGGTDTQYF	TGTGCCAGCAGCCCAGCGGGGGGCACAGATACGCAGTATTTT
-	TRBV5-1	-	TRBJ2-5	CASSLGAGMETQYF	TGCGCCAGCAGCTTGGGAGCCGGGATGGAGACCCAGTACTTC
-	TRBV4-2	-	TRBJ1-1	CASSQGGGGNTVAFF	TGTGCCAGCAGCCAGGGGGGTGGAGGGAACACTGTAGCTTTCTTT
-	TRBV2	TRBD1	TRBJ1-5	CASSRQGALINQPQHF	TGTGCCAGCAGTAGACAGGGGGCCTTGATCAATCAGCCCCAGCATTTT
-	TRBV6-1	-	TRBJ1-5	CASSLAPLGNQPQHF	TGTGCCAGCAGTTTGGCCCCTTTGGGCAATCAGCCCCAGCATTTT
-	TRBV19	-	TRBJ1-1	CASSIARAGGTEAFF	TGTGCCAGTAGTATAGCGAGGGCCGGAGGCACTGAAGCTTTCTTT
few	TRBV4-1	-	TRBJ1-5	CASSQTPRGQPQHF	TGCGCCAGCAGCCAAACTCCACGGGGTCAGCCCCAGCATTTT
once	TRBV29-1	TRBD1	TRBJ2-7	CSVAHRGEQYF	TGCAGCGTCGCTCACAGGGGCGAGCAGTACTTC
-	TRBV18	TRBD1	TRBJ2-7	CASSSGTGHYEQYF	TGTGCCAGCTCATCCGGGACAGGTCACTACGAGCAGTACTTC
-	TRBV19	-	TRBJ1-2	CASSTPGHGNYGYTF	TGTGCCAGTAGTACACCGGGACACGGAAACTATGGCTACACCTTC
-	TRBV5-1	TRBD2	TRBJ2-7	CASSSSTSGLYEQYF	TGCGCCAGCAGCTCTAGTACTAGCGGGCTTTACGAGCAGTACTTC
-	TRBV19	TRBD2	TRBJ2-3	CASSIAPQLAGTSTDTQYF	TGTGCCAGTAGTATAGCCCCACAGCTAGCGGGGACTAGCACAGATACGCAGTATTTT
-	TRBV10-1	TRBD2	TRBJ2-3	CASSESIAGATDTQYF	TGCGCCAGCAGTGAGTCGATAGCGGGGGCCACAGATACGCAGTATTTT
few	TRBV7-2	TRBD2	TRBJ2-1	CASGKLAGKANEQFF	TGTGCCAGCGGCAAACTAGCGGGTAAGGCCAATGAGCAGTTCTTC
-	TRBV5-1	-	TRBJ1-3	CASRGSSGNTIYF	TGCGCCAGCCGGGGGAGCTCTGGAAACACCATATATTTT
-	TRBV7-8	TRBD1	TRBJ1-5	CASSLWRGPDQPQHF	TGTGCCAGCAGCTTATGGAGGGGGCCCGATCAGCCCCAGCATTTT
-	TRBV30	-	TRBJ1-2	CAWSLYGEMGGVYGYTF	TGTGCCTGGAGTCTTTACGGGGAGATGGGGGGGGTCTATGGCTACACCTTC
-	TRBV5-1	TRBD2	TRBJ2-5	CASSGGGAGETQYF	TGCGCCAGCAGCGGCGGGGGGGCCGGGGAGACCCAGTACTTC
-	TRBV6-1	TRBD1	TRBJ1-1	CASSEVFPGTVGAFF	TGTGCCAGCAGTGAAGTATTCCCCGGGACAGTGGGAGCTTTCTTT
-	TRBV25-1	-	TRBJ1-1	CASSGGGGLSEAFF	TGTGCCAGCAGTGGGGGCGGAGGGCTCTCTGAAGCTTTCTTT
once	TRBV9	-	TRBJ2-5	CASSVAWQGETQYF	TGTGCCAGCAGCGTAGCGTGGCAGGGGGAGACCCAGTACTTC
-	TRBV13	TRBD1	TRBJ1-2	CASSIQTGETNYGYTF	TGTGCCAGCAGCATACAAACAGGGGAAACTAACTATGGCTACACCTTC
-	TRBV19	-	TRBJ2-3	CASSIWAGVYADTQYF	TGTGCCAGTAGTATCTGGGCAGGGGTCTACGCAGATACGCAGTATTTT
-	TRBV2	-	TRBJ1-1	CASSYYNTEAFF	TGTGCCAGCAGCTACTACAACACTGAAGCTTTCTTT
-	TRBV29-1	-	TRBJ2-3	CSVQTLTQYF	TGCAGCGTTCAGACACTGACGCAGTATTTT
-	TRBV27	TRBD1	TRBJ1-5	CASSLFWDRVGLFQPQHF	TGTGCCAGCAGTTTATTTTGGGACAGGGTAGGATTATTTCAGCCCCAGCATTTT